A single sample is the source of the 12 T cell receptor beta chains below, sequenced in a study of beta chain features in type 1 diabetes. Expressed TCRB transcripts were sequenced, since all the RNA that had been isolated was reverse transcribed. TCRdb's copy holds only in-frame clones and misses some; the assay was immunoSEQ multiplex PCR. The data contain hundreds of thousands of clones, around 15% of them singletons. Source material: central memory CD4+ T cells from blood. These receptors all stem from a man in his thirties or forties in good health.

The chain carries TRBV7-2 and TRBJ1-1; D possibly corresponds to TRBD1 (6 bases). The CDR3 runs 14 residues. Germline values: CDR1 SGHTA, CDR2 FQGNSA. The V gene lost 5 bases and the J gene lost 1 base, with 11 bases spanning the gap. CDR3 nucleotide sequence: TGTGCCAGCAGCCAATCACAGGGGAACACTGAAGCTTTCTTT. Translated: CASSQSQGNTEAFF.

The chain employs TRBV6-1 and TRBJ2-7, with D uncertain. The CDR3 covers 12 residues. With 3 bases removed from V and 10 bases from J, the gap between germline ends came to 13 bases. From germline, CDR1 is MNHNS and CDR2 SASEGT. The CDR3 DNA reads as TGTGCCAGCAGTGAGGTACAGCGTCTTCAGTACTTC. Protein product: CASSEVQRLQYF.

This clone has just a few counts. This chain uses TRBV5-6 with TRBJ2-3; TRBD1 matches 8 bases. Per the germline V gene, CDR1 is SGHDT and CDR2 is YYEEEE. V gave up 1 base and J gave up 3 bases; unmatched junction bases: 13. This CDR3 has 18 residues. CDR3 sequence: CASSLPSRGLLETDTQYF. As DNA, the CDR3 is TGTGCCAGCAGCTTGCCGTCCAGGGGGCTGTTGGAAACAGATACGCAGTATTTT.

This clone was counted only a few times. V gene TRBV11-3 combines with J gene TRBJ1-3; 7 nucleotides match TRBD1. CDR3 length equals 15 residues. Unmatched junction bases numbered 3, after V lost 4 bases and J lost 0 bases. Per germline, CDR1 SGHNT and CDR2 YENEEA. The CDR3 region is CASSSDRASGNTIYF. The CDR3, as DNA: TGTGCCAGCAGCTCCGACAGGGCCTCTGGAAACACCATATATTTT. Complete variable domain (other parts from reference TRBV11-3 and TRBJ1-3): EAGVVQSPRYKIIEKKQPVAFWCNPISGHNTLYWYLQNLGQGPELLIRYENEEAVDDSQLPKDRFSAERLKGVDSTLKIQPAELGDSAVYLCASSSDRASGNTIYFGEGSWLTVV.

The chain uses TRBV18 and TRBJ2-7, with 11 bases aligning to TRBD1. Germline trimming cut 5 bases from V and 3 bases from J; bases unmatched to any gene: 6. The CDR3 sequence is 15 residues long. Germline CDR1 is KGHSH and CDR2 is LQKENI. The CDR3: CASSEGQGAFYEQYV. CDR3 sequence (DNA): TGTGCCAGCTCAGAAGGACAGGGGGCGTTCTACGAGCAGTACGTC.

CDR3 protein: CASSTRRGSVPDTQYF. The DNA of the CDR3 is TGTGCCAGCAGCACCCGACGAGGTTCGGTCCCAGATACGCAGTATTTT. The rearrangement joins TRBV7-9 to TRBJ2-3; D gene ambiguous. The germline gives CDR1 SEHNR, CDR2 FQNEAQ (reference sequence). The CDR3 consists of 16 residues. V shed 5 bases and J shed 4 bases, with 19 bases lying between them. Based on the CDR3 plus reference TRBV7-9 and TRBJ2-3, the full variable domain is DTGVSQNPRHKITKRGQNVTFRCDPISEHNRLYWYRQTLGQGPEFLTYFQNEAQLEKSRLLSDRFSAERPKGSFSTLEIQRTEQGDSAMYLCASSTRRGSVPDTQYFGPGTRLTVL.

This clone has more than one count but fewer than ten. The chain recombines TRBV19 with TRBJ2-6; D ambiguous. Germline lookup yields CDR1 LNHDA and CDR2 SQIVND (reference sequence). With 5 bases removed from V and 0 bases from J, the gap between germline ends came to 8 bases. The CDR3 is 15 amino acids. The DNA of the CDR3 is TGTGCCAGTAGTTTCAAGAGCTCTGGGGCCAACGTCCTGACTTTC. Its translation: CASSFKSSGANVLTF.

The chain is built from TRBV7-8 and TRBJ1-2, with a weak D call TRBD1 (5 bases). The CDR3 contains 15 residues. CDR1 and CDR2 (germline): SGHVS, FQNEAQ. V lost 5 bases and J 3 bases, leaving 16 bases between the germline ends. Written as DNA, the CDR3 is TGTGCCAGCAGCACAATCTCAGGGAATCACTATGGCTACACCTTC. Protein product: CASSTISGNHYGYTF.

The rearrangement joins TRBV5-1 to TRBJ2-5, with a weak D call TRBD1 (5 bases). This CDR3 has 14 amino acids. CDR1 is SGHRS and CDR2 is YFSETQ in the germline V gene. Trimming cost V 2 bases and J 3 bases, with 11 bases left between them. CDR3 DNA: TGCGCCAGCAGCTTTGGCCAGGGCAAAGAGACCCAGTACTTC. Protein: CASSFGQGKETQYF.

The J gene is TRBJ2-5, the V gene TRBV10-1; D is uncertain. Germline lookup yields CDR1 WNHNN and CDR2 SYGVQD (reference sequence). The CDR3 extends over 15 amino acids. V was trimmed by 0 bases and J by 5 bases, leaving 13 bases between them. The CDR3 DNA is TGCGCCAGCAGTGAGTCAGGAAAATCTAGGGAGACCCAGTACTTC. It translates to CASSESGKSRETQYF.

This clone was counted ten times or more. The chain couples TRBV6-6 to TRBJ1-2; 7 nucleotides line up with TRBD1. Germline CDR1 is MNHNY and CDR2 is SVGAGI (reference sequence). Germline trimming cut 2 bases from V and 4 bases from J; bases unmatched to any gene: 4. The CDR3 loop spans 14 amino acids. CDR3 residues: CASSYTSGGYGYTF. DNA of the CDR3: TGTGCCAGCAGTTACACCTCAGGGGGCTATGGCTACACCTTC.

This clone has just a few counts. The V gene is TRBV5-4, the J gene TRBJ2-4; D is possibly TRBD2 (7 bases). The germline gives CDR1 SGHNT, CDR2 YYREEE (reference sequence). V lost 4 bases and J 1 base, leaving 18 bases between the germline ends. The CDR3 spans 17 residues. CDR3 DNA sequence: TGTGCCAGCAGCCCGAGGGGGGGGCCCGGGGCCAAAAACATTCAGTACTTC. It is translated as CASSPRGGPGAKNIQYF.